The rows below give T cell receptor beta chains drawn from one sample of a study of T cells in Graves' hyperthyroidism and ophthalmopathy. TCRdb ran MiXCR on the multiplex PCR reads and lists one entry per CDR3 protein. Of approximately 410,000 distinct CDR3 sequences in the sample, approximately 15% were seen once. Specimen: blood. The receptor set was obtained from a man between 18 and 29 years old with Graves' ophthalmopathy. CDR3s leave out the opening cysteine and the closing phenylalanine or tryptophan. Fields, in order: CDR3 protein, V gene, CDR3 length, J gene.

ASKITSHGELF TRBV12-3/TRBV12-4 11 TRBJ2-2
ASSQGGQGNTEAF TRBV3-1 13 TRBJ1-1
AGSYTRNNEQF TRBV4-1 11 TRBJ2-1
VSSLGGDYGYT TRBV12-3/TRBV12-4 11 TRBJ1-2
ASGWALVSYEQY TRBV2 12 TRBJ2-7
ASSFTDQETQY TRBV19 11 TRBJ2-5
ASSPQGGETDYGYT TRBV19 14 TRBJ1-2
ASSYSTGGETQY TRBV6-2/TRBV6-3 12 TRBJ2-5
AISSTGTPSTDTQY TRBV10-3 14 TRBJ2-3
ATSSGIGYGYT TRBV15 11 TRBJ1-2
ASSPRDTVNYGYT TRBV4-1 13 TRBJ1-2
SVEDRGRGYT TRBV29-1 10 TRBJ1-2
ASSVGTSGSNEQY TRBV7-2 13 TRBJ2-7
ASSLVWDLDEQY TRBV5-1 12 TRBJ2-7
ASSPLATSDTQY TRBV11-3 12 TRBJ2-3
ASSLTPGGADTQY TRBV5-1 13 TRBJ2-3
ASSEGGQYSYGYT TRBV6-1 13 TRBJ1-2
ASSPLNPGMNTEAF TRBV18 14 TRBJ1-1
ASSLASGVYEQY TRBV13 12 TRBJ2-7
ASGTGWTGELF TRBV6-1 11 TRBJ2-2
ASSGGGTSTDTQY TRBV7-9 13 TRBJ2-3
ASSLRTGLGYEQY TRBV9 13 TRBJ2-7
ASTPTGRSGANVLT TRBV6-1 14 TRBJ2-6
AISPAANEQF TRBV10-3 10 TRBJ2-1
AIRTDPGSDTIY TRBV10-3 12 TRBJ1-3
ASSPAGLAGDGNEQY TRBV18 15 TRBJ2-7
ASSPPLAEAYEQY TRBV18 13 TRBJ2-7
ASSSRQRNTGELF TRBV9 13 TRBJ2-2
ATSDGTIYNEQF TRBV24-1 12 TRBJ2-1
ASSFWGTEAF TRBV5-6 10 TRBJ1-1
ASSYWGRSSYNEQF TRBV6-1 14 TRBJ2-1
ASSSPGTQPQH TRBV28 11 TRBJ1-5
ASSFRDYSYEQY TRBV11-2 12 TRBJ2-7
ASSEGGGTVETQY TRBV2 13 TRBJ2-5
ASSFFRMPSTDTQY TRBV12-3/TRBV12-4 14 TRBJ2-3
ASSVESLRTSSGYT TRBV6-1 14 TRBJ1-2
ASSPPGWYTEAF TRBV7-6 12 TRBJ1-1
ASSRGHDQPQH TRBV11-2 11 TRBJ1-5
AWSPGQGAHEQF TRBV30 12 TRBJ2-1
ASSPPDRGINTEAF TRBV18 14 TRBJ1-1
ASSWQLADDTQY TRBV6-1 12 TRBJ2-3
ASRRTWTSGIYNEQF TRBV6-1 15 TRBJ2-1
ASSQDLGDSYGYT TRBV3-1 13 TRBJ1-2
SANVNTGELF TRBV20-1 10 TRBJ2-2
ASFRVGTDTQY TRBV6-1 11 TRBJ2-3
ASSPTIPGGPFNEQF TRBV19 15 TRBJ2-1
ATSSDGLASRNEQF TRBV15 14 TRBJ2-1
ASSEVVGTEAF TRBV2 11 TRBJ1-1
ASSSSPGGNTEAF TRBV7-9 13 TRBJ1-1
ASSLEGAGTDTQY TRBV5-1 13 TRBJ2-3
ASSQAPDRREETQY TRBV3-1 14 TRBJ2-5
ASSERQATNEKLF TRBV2 13 TRBJ1-4
ASSQGDTGFGGTDTQY TRBV4-1 16 TRBJ2-3
SARAGGPETQY TRBV20-1 11 TRBJ2-5
ASSPLGGDATDTQY TRBV5-6 14 TRBJ2-3
ASSLVRRGGELF TRBV7-3 12 TRBJ2-2
ASRPGGMAEAF TRBV27 11 TRBJ1-1
AISESGNEQF TRBV10-3 10 TRBJ2-1
ASSLFGTSSYRGETQY TRBV5-1 16 TRBJ2-5